This TCR beta chain was retrieved from a study of glioma-infiltrating T cells. This clonotype was detected ten times or more. Amplification of TCR alpha and beta CDR3 regions from RNA used iRepertoire nested multiplex PCR. MiXCR, applied by TCRdb to the multiplex PCR reads, yields one record per CDR3 protein. This sample yields around 97,000 distinct CDR3 sequences, of which around 30% are seen a single time; about 40% belongs to the top ten. The V gene's germline CDR1 is MNHNS and CDR2 SASEGT. Deletions cut 5 bases from V and 6 bases from J, with 8 bases between. CDR3 length: 12 amino acids. This TCR derives from a human donor with low-grade glioma or glioblastoma, undergoing nonglioma brain surgery, or in good health (not recorded which). The rearrangement links TRBV6-1 to TRBJ2-1; D is ambiguous. Input material: glioma tissue, nonneoplastic brain tissue, or PBMCs (not recorded which). The DNA for the CDR3 is TGTGCCAGCAGTAAAAATAGCAATGAGCAGTTCTTC. Translated: CASSKNSNEQFF.